This is a list of T cell receptor beta chains from one sample in a study of identical twins. MiXCR, applied by TCRdb to the 5' RACE reads, yields one record per CDR3 protein. The table includes 450,000 or so distinct CDR3 sequences, 14% detected once. This same sample was also part of a study on yellow fever vaccine responses in identical twins.

The sample comprised CD4+ T cells sorted from blood. Every receptor here comes from a woman aged 18-35 years in good health. The CDR3 runs from the conserved cysteine through the conserved F or W. The D gene is left open where the match is weak. Rows give clone size only sometimes, using once, few, many, or a class for an expanded clone.

TRBJ2-1 many TRBD2 TRBV6-2/TRBV6-3 TGTGCCTGCAGGACTAGCGGGATGGATGAGCAGTTCTTC CACRTSGMDEQFF
TRBJ1-5 many - TRBV10-3 TGTGCCATCAGTGCAGGGACCAATCAGCCCCAGCATTTT CAISAGTNQPQHF
TRBJ2-7 few - TRBV5-1 TGCGCCAGCAGCTTGGGAGGGCGCGGAGTCCACGAGCAGTACTTC CASSLGGRGVHEQYF
TRBJ2-3 few - TRBV20-1 TGCAGTGCTAGATTATCGGGCACAGATACGCAGTATTTT CSARLSGTDTQYF
TRBJ2-7 few TRBD2 TRBV20-1 TGCAGTGCTAGAGATCCTAGCGGGGGAGCCTACGAGCAGTACTTC CSARDPSGGAYEQYF
TRBJ1-1 many TRBD1 TRBV12-3/TRBV12-4 TGTGCCAGCAGGACCCATGGACAGGGGGCAGGCACTGAAGCTTTCTTT CASRTHGQGAGTEAFF
TRBJ2-5 few - TRBV10-2 TGCGCCAGCACCCCCGCGAGGGAAGAGACCCAGTACTTC CASTPAREETQYF
TRBJ1-2 few TRBD1 TRBV19 TGTGCCAGTAGTATCGAGAACAGGGGATTAGACTACACCTTC CASSIENRGLDYTF
TRBJ2-5 few TRBD2 TRBV5-5 TGTGCCAGCAGCGCCCTAGCGGGAGGGACCCAAGAGACCCAGTACTTC CASSALAGGTQETQYF
TRBJ1-3 - - TRBV29-1 TGCAGCGTTGGTTCGGGCTGGGCTGGAAACACCATATATTTT CSVGSGWAGNTIYF
TRBJ2-1 - - TRBV15 TGTGCCACCAGCAGAATCGGCAATGAGCAGTTCTTC CATSRIGNEQFF
TRBJ2-1 - TRBD2 TRBV11-2 TGTGCCAGCAGCCCACTTGACGGGGGGGCCAATGAGCAGTTCTTC CASSPLDGGANEQFF
TRBJ2-7 - TRBD2 TRBV6-1 TGTGCCAGCAGTCCCCGGGGGGGCGAGCAGTACTTC CASSPRGGEQYF
TRBJ1-6 few TRBD1 TRBV6-1 TGTGCCAGCAGCCCCTTTACAGGGGGAGATTCACCCCTCCACTTT CASSPFTGGDSPLHF
TRBJ2-7 few - TRBV28 TGTGCCAGCAGTTTAATGATAAGGGGGGCGGGGAACTCCTACGAGCAGTACTTC CASSLMIRGAGNSYEQYF
TRBJ2-7 few TRBD1 TRBV23-1 TGCGCCAGCAGGCACCCGGGACAGGGAAACTACGAGCAGTACTTC CASRHPGQGNYEQYF
TRBJ2-7 - TRBD1 TRBV5-6 TGTGCCAGCAGCTCCTCGGGACAGGGTTCCTCCGAGCAGTACTTC CASSSSGQGSSEQYF
TRBJ1-2 few TRBD1 TRBV5-1 TGCGCCAGCAGCCCAGGGGACAGGGTAGTCCCAGGCTACACCTTC CASSPGDRVVPGYTF
TRBJ2-1 few - TRBV3-1 TGTGCCACCGTTGGCCCCAACTACAATGAGCAGTTCTTC CATVGPNYNEQFF
TRBJ2-2 few - TRBV5-5 TGTGCCAGCAGCTTGTTCGGATCGAACACCGGGGAGCTGTTTTTT CASSLFGSNTGELFF
TRBJ2-1 few - TRBV7-2 TGTGCCAGCAGCCCGTGGAAGGCCGGTGAGCAGTTCTTC CASSPWKAGEQFF
TRBJ2-7 many - TRBV7-2 TGTGCCAGCAGTTCCCGGTACGAGCAGTACTTC CASSSRYEQYF